These T cell receptor beta chains were read from a single sample in a study of blood T cells in healthy people across ages. TCRdb redid the calling of the 5' RACE reads with MiXCR, one entry per CDR3 protein. The table includes about 1 million distinct CDR3 sequences, around 43% detected once. Material for sequencing was blood. These receptors all come from a woman in her sixties in good health. Both conserved end residues are part of each CDR3. Fields, in order: J gene, CDR3 length, V gene, clone size, D gene, CDR3 protein, CDR3 DNA. A D gene is named only where the DNA matches it firmly. Size values are once, few and many counts, or a class for expanded clones, and some rows have none.

J gene: TRBJ2-1
CDR3 length: 14
V gene: TRBV20-1
clone size: -
D gene: TRBD2
CDR3 protein: CSARRGGRYNEQFF
CDR3 DNA: TGCAGTGCTAGGCGGGGAGGGAGGTACAATGAGCAGTTCTTC

J gene: TRBJ2-7
CDR3 length: 13
V gene: TRBV28
clone size: -
D gene: TRBD1
CDR3 protein: CASRTGGEYEQYF
CDR3 DNA: TGTGCCAGTCGGACAGGGGGCGAATACGAGCAGTACTTC

J gene: TRBJ2-5
CDR3 length: 12
V gene: TRBV12-3/TRBV12-4
clone size: -
D gene: -
CDR3 protein: CASSTGSYGQYF
CDR3 DNA: TGTGCCAGCAGTACGGGATCCTACGGGCAGTACTTC

J gene: TRBJ2-1
CDR3 length: 15
V gene: TRBV29-1
clone size: -
D gene: -
CDR3 protein: CSVERSLSSYNEQFF
CDR3 DNA: TGCAGCGTTGAAAGGTCTTTAAGCTCCTACAATGAGCAGTTCTTC

J gene: TRBJ2-7
CDR3 length: 12
V gene: TRBV20-1
clone size: -
D gene: -
CDR3 protein: CSAWTSIYEQYF
CDR3 DNA: TGCAGTGCTTGGACATCCATTTACGAGCAGTACTTC

J gene: TRBJ1-1
CDR3 length: 16
V gene: TRBV6-5
clone size: few
D gene: -
CDR3 protein: CASSSIFPCMNTEAFF
CDR3 DNA: TGTGCCAGCAGTTCAATATTTCCCTGCATGAACACTGAAGCTTTCTTT

J gene: TRBJ2-5
CDR3 length: 11
V gene: TRBV25-1
clone size: few
D gene: TRBD2
CDR3 protein: CASRGGKYQYF
CDR3 DNA: TGTGCCAGCAGGGGGGGGAAGTACCAGTACTTC

J gene: TRBJ1-5
CDR3 length: 16
V gene: TRBV20-1
clone size: -
D gene: TRBD1
CDR3 protein: CSARLTGGNSNQPQHF
CDR3 DNA: TGCAGTGCTAGATTAACAGGGGGGAATAGCAATCAGCCCCAGCATTTT

J gene: TRBJ2-7
CDR3 length: 17
V gene: TRBV7-8
clone size: once
D gene: TRBD2
CDR3 protein: CASSLPEVGLASYEQYF
CDR3 DNA: TGTGCCAGCAGCTTACCGGAGGTAGGACTAGCGTCCTACGAGCAGTACTTC

J gene: TRBJ2-7
CDR3 length: 15
V gene: TRBV9
clone size: -
D gene: TRBD2
CDR3 protein: CASSVGTSGGGEQYF
CDR3 DNA: TGTGCCAGCAGCGTAGGAACTAGCGGAGGGGGCGAGCAGTACTTC

J gene: TRBJ2-5
CDR3 length: 16
V gene: TRBV12-3/TRBV12-4
clone size: few
D gene: -
CDR3 protein: CASSLGGGSAEETQYF
CDR3 DNA: TGTGCCAGCAGTTTAGGAGGTGGGTCAGCTGAAGAGACCCAGTACTTC

J gene: TRBJ1-2
CDR3 length: 13
V gene: TRBV20-1
clone size: once
D gene: -
CDR3 protein: CSARESGFHGYTF
CDR3 DNA: TGCAGTGCTAGAGAGAGCGGGTTCCATGGCTACACCTTC

J gene: TRBJ2-7
CDR3 length: 13
V gene: TRBV10-3
clone size: -
D gene: -
CDR3 protein: CAIMGSSSYEQYF
CDR3 DNA: TGTGCCATCATGGGCTCATCCTCCTACGAGCAGTACTTC

J gene: TRBJ2-3
CDR3 length: 16
V gene: TRBV5-1
clone size: -
D gene: TRBD2
CDR3 protein: CASSLRSTSGSDTQYF
CDR3 DNA: TGCGCCAGCAGCTTGCGCTCGACTAGCGGGAGTGATACGCAGTATTTT

J gene: TRBJ2-1
CDR3 length: 15
V gene: TRBV21-1
clone size: few
D gene: -
CDR3 protein: CASSNASGSYNEQFF
CDR3 DNA: TGTGCCAGCAGCAACGCTAGCGGGTCGTACAATGAGCAGTTCTTC

J gene: TRBJ1-2
CDR3 length: 13
V gene: TRBV30
clone size: -
D gene: -
CDR3 protein: CAWRRRERQGYTF
CDR3 DNA: TGTGCCTGGAGGCGGAGGGAACGGCAAGGCTACACCTTC

J gene: TRBJ2-7
CDR3 length: 16
V gene: TRBV27
clone size: few
D gene: -
CDR3 protein: CASRTIRSPNNYEQYF
CDR3 DNA: TGTGCCAGCAGAACGATCAGGAGCCCTAATAACTACGAGCAGTACTTC

J gene: TRBJ1-1
CDR3 length: 14
V gene: TRBV28
clone size: few
D gene: -
CDR3 protein: CASSFRWGYTEAFF
CDR3 DNA: TGTGCCAGCAGTTTTCGCTGGGGCTACACTGAAGCTTTCTTT

J gene: TRBJ2-5
CDR3 length: 16
V gene: TRBV4-1
clone size: few
D gene: TRBD2
CDR3 protein: CASSQDRGRRTETQYF
CDR3 DNA: TGCGCCAGCAGCCAAGATCGCGGGAGGAGAACAGAGACCCAGTACTTC

J gene: TRBJ2-1
CDR3 length: 16
V gene: TRBV20-1
clone size: -
D gene: -
CDR3 protein: CSARERFRRNYNEQFF
CDR3 DNA: TGCAGTGCTAGAGAAAGGTTCAGGCGGAATTACAATGAGCAGTTCTTC

J gene: TRBJ2-5
CDR3 length: 19
V gene: TRBV7-2
clone size: many
D gene: TRBD2
CDR3 protein: CASSLGLAGGGGDQETQYF
CDR3 DNA: TGTGCCAGCAGCTTAGGACTAGCGGGAGGGGGGGGAGACCAAGAGACCCAGTACTTC

J gene: TRBJ1-6
CDR3 length: 15
V gene: TRBV15
clone size: -
D gene: -
CDR3 protein: CATSRAPEGQSPLHF
CDR3 DNA: TGTGCCACCAGCAGAGCCCCGGAGGGGCAATCACCCCTCCACTTT

J gene: TRBJ1-2
CDR3 length: 14
V gene: TRBV7-2
clone size: -
D gene: -
CDR3 protein: CASSLPTDSYGYTF
CDR3 DNA: TGTGCCAGCAGCTTACCCACGGACAGCTATGGCTACACCTTC

J gene: TRBJ1-2
CDR3 length: 13
V gene: TRBV5-4
clone size: -
D gene: -
CDR3 protein: CASGLAGYYGYTF
CDR3 DNA: TGTGCCAGCGGCTTGGCAGGGTACTATGGCTACACCTTC

J gene: TRBJ2-7
CDR3 length: 14
V gene: TRBV5-1
clone size: few
D gene: TRBD1
CDR3 protein: CASSFGQGLNEQYF
CDR3 DNA: TGCGCCAGCAGCTTCGGACAGGGTCTAAACGAGCAGTACTTC

J gene: TRBJ2-7
CDR3 length: 16
V gene: TRBV7-9
clone size: -
D gene: -
CDR3 protein: CASSSSGRGSKYKQYF
CDR3 DNA: TGTGCCAGCAGCTCTAGTGGTAGGGGGAGTAAGTACAAGCAGTACTTC

J gene: TRBJ2-1
CDR3 length: 15
V gene: TRBV3-1
clone size: -
D gene: -
CDR3 protein: CASSRGGYLNNEQFF
CDR3 DNA: TGTGCCAGCAGCCGGGGCGGTTATCTCAACAATGAGCAGTTCTTC

J gene: TRBJ1-5
CDR3 length: 14
V gene: TRBV6-2/TRBV6-3
clone size: -
D gene: -
CDR3 protein: CASSSINSNQPQHF
CDR3 DNA: TGTGCCAGCAGTTCCATAAATAGCAATCAGCCCCAGCATTTT

J gene: TRBJ2-7
CDR3 length: 16
V gene: TRBV5-1
clone size: -
D gene: -
CDR3 protein: CASSLAYPDVGYEQYF
CDR3 DNA: TGCGCCAGCAGCTTGGCTTACCCCGACGTCGGCTACGAGCAGTACTTC

J gene: TRBJ2-7
CDR3 length: 15
V gene: TRBV21-1
clone size: -
D gene: -
CDR3 protein: CASSPRPAGDYEQYF
CDR3 DNA: TGTGCCAGCAGCCCACGCCCCGCGGGGGATTACGAGCAGTACTTC

J gene: TRBJ2-3
CDR3 length: 12
V gene: TRBV12-3/TRBV12-4
clone size: -
D gene: -
CDR3 protein: CASNRSGDTQYF
CDR3 DNA: TGTGCCAGCAATCGGTCCGGGGATACGCAGTATTTT